Shown below are 18 T cell receptor beta chains from a single sample sequenced in a study of OX40 agonist ivuxolimab in advanced cancers. Assay: immunoSEQ multiplex PCR; the TCRdb copy retains only in-frame clones and omits some. Of about 78,000 clones listed, 84% are singletons. The material sequenced was CD4+ or CD8+ T cells sorted from blood, taken in a trial of the OX40 agonist ivuxolimab. Source of these receptors: an adult with an advanced solid tumor such as melanoma, head and neck, liver or kidney cancer.

This chain links TRBV2 with TRBJ1-2; TRBD1 is a possible D gene (6 bases). Trimming removed 4 bases at V and 8 bases at J, with 14 bases between. The CDR3 is 13 amino acids. Per germline, CDR1 SNHLY and CDR2 FYNNEI. Here the CDR3 reads CASSGSGALGYTF. CDR3 DNA sequence: TGTGCCAGCAGTGGGTCAGGGGCGCTGGGCTACACCTTC.

The rearrangement uses TRBV5-4 and TRBJ2-7; perhaps D is TRBD1 or TRBD2 (5 bases each). From germline, CDR1 is SGHNT and CDR2 YYREEE (reference sequence). The ends were cut back, 4 bases at V and 1 base at J, with 12 bases in the middle. The CDR3 length is 14 residues. This CDR3 reads CASSPDGASYEQYF. CDR3 in DNA: TGTGCCAGCAGCCCTGACGGGGCTTCCTACGAGCAGTACTTC.

This chain connects TRBV6-1 to TRBJ2-7; 11 bases line up with TRBD1. Germline CDR1 reads MNHNS; CDR2 reads SASEGT. V was pared by 6 bases and J by 0 bases, with 4 bases of the junction left unmatched. This CDR3 is 15 amino acids long. CDR3 protein: CASRRGTGGSYEQYF. The CDR3 DNA is TGTGCCAGCAGGAGGGGGACAGGGGGCTCCTACGAGCAGTACTTC.

This clone turned up a few times. The chain employs TRBV2 and TRBJ2-5; D is ambiguous. The CDR3 is 13 amino acids. Deletions cut 5 bases from V and 0 bases from J, with 7 bases between. Germline V gene sequence: CDR1 SNHLY, CDR2 FYNNEI. CDR3 coding DNA: TGTGCCAGCAGTTTGAGACACCAAGAGACCCAGTACTTC. Translating it yields CASSLRHQETQYF.

The chain has TRBV5-1 and TRBJ2-1; D uncertain. V was cut by 0 bases and J by 4 bases, with 14 bases left in between. The CDR3 is 16 residues long. Per germline, CDR1 SGHRS and CDR2 YFSETQ. Here the CDR3 reads CASSLVAGLEYNEQFF. The CDR3 DNA is TGCGCCAGCAGCTTGGTTGCTGGATTAGAATACAATGAGCAGTTCTTC.

This chain joins TRBV6-5 and TRBJ2-1, with 12 positions matching TRBD2. Germline lookup yields CDR1 MNHEY and CDR2 SVGAGI. Unmatched junction bases numbered 3, after V lost 4 bases and J lost 2 bases. This CDR3 has 16 residues. The CDR3 here is CASSSLAGGTYNEQFF. The CDR3, as DNA: TGTGCCAGCAGTTCACTAGCGGGAGGTACCTACAATGAGCAGTTCTTC.

The chain joins TRBV20-1 to TRBJ2-5; D unresolved. The CDR3 loop spans 11 amino acids. Germline CDR1 DFQATT, CDR2 SNEGSKA (reference sequence). The V end lost 6 bases, the J end lost 1 base, and 6 bases lay between the germline ends. The CDR3 spells CSARTQETQYF. CDR3 DNA: TGCAGTGCACGGACCCAAGAGACCCAGTACTTC.

V gene TRBV6-5 combines with J gene TRBJ1-1; a weak D match, TRBD1 (6 bases). Per the germline V gene, CDR1 is MNHEY and CDR2 is SVGAGI. Trimming stripped 2 bases from V and 11 bases from J, with 18 bases between. This CDR3 spans 14 amino acids. The CDR3, as DNA: TGTGCCAGCAGTTACGACTCCAGGGGAGAAGGCGCTTTCTTT. Its protein is CASSYDSRGEGAFF.

The chain links TRBV6-5 to TRBJ2-2, with 7 bases lining up with TRBD1. Germline V gene data show CDR1 as MNHEY and CDR2 as SVGAGI. CDR3 length equals 14 residues. V shed 6 bases, J shed 5 bases, and the junction held 6 bases outside the gene matches. The CDR3 here is CASRPDRTTGELFF. Here the CDR3 DNA reads TGTGCCAGCAGGCCGGACAGGACGACCGGGGAGCTGTTTTTT.

The chain recombines TRBV6-1 with TRBJ1-1; D gene unclear. V was pared by 5 bases and J by 4 bases, with 11 bases between. The CDR3 is 13 residues long. Germline CDR1 is MNHNS and CDR2 is SASEGT. CDR3 region: CASSSSLVTEAFF. The CDR3 DNA reads TGTGCCAGCAGTTCATCACTCGTCACTGAAGCTTTCTTT.

The CDR3 here is CASSERGLRGYTF. CDR3 nucleotide sequence: TGTGCCAGCAGTGAAAGGGGCTTGAGAGGCTACACCTTC. The chain couples TRBV2 to TRBJ1-2, with D perhaps matching TRBD1 (5 bases). The CDR3 contains 13 residues. V was pared by 2 bases and J by 8 bases, with 12 bases between. Germline V gives CDR1 SNHLY, CDR2 FYNNEI.

This rearrangement joins TRBV20-1 to TRBJ2-7; D gene uncertain. The CDR3 is made up of 11 amino acids. Germline V gives CDR1 DFQATT, CDR2 SNEGSKA (reference sequence). The V gene lost 6 bases and the J gene lost 10 bases, with 16 bases spanning the gap. CDR3 sequence (DNA): TGCAGTGCCACTCGGTCCCTCGATCAGTACTTC. This encodes CSATRSLDQYF.

This chain connects TRBV6-6 to TRBJ1-2; 9 bases line up with TRBD1. J gave up 2 bases and V 2 bases, and 6 bases lay outside the gene matches. The germline gives CDR1 MNHNY, CDR2 SVGAGI (reference sequence). The CDR3 loop spans 16 amino acids. CDR3 residues: CASSYDRGGRNYGYTF. DNA of the CDR3: TGTGCCAGCAGTTACGACAGGGGGGGACGGAACTATGGCTACACCTTC.

This clone appeared a single time. The J gene is TRBJ2-3, the V gene TRBV7-8, with 8 nucleotides matching TRBD2. Germline assignment: CDR1 SGHVS and CDR2 FQNEAQ. Losses at the gene ends were 2 bases for V and 6 bases for J; bases not matched to a gene: 7. This CDR3 has 15 amino acids. CDR3 sequence (DNA): TGTGCCAGCAGCTTATACCAGCGGGAGCGCGATACGCAGTATTTT. Residues: CASSLYQRERDTQYF.

The gene calls are TRBV6-6 and TRBJ1-6; D remains unclear. This CDR3 spans 15 amino acids. Germline V gives CDR1 MNHNY, CDR2 SVGAGI (reference sequence). V was cut by 5 bases and J by 1 base, with 9 bases left in between. The CDR3 loop is CASSPGQSYNSPLHF. CDR3 nucleotide sequence: TGTGCCAGCAGTCCGGGCCAGTCCTATAATTCACCCCTCCACTTT.

The gene calls are TRBV9 and TRBJ2-3; a weak D match, TRBD2 (6 bases). The germline V gene has CDR1 SGDLS and CDR2 YYNGEE. Deletions cut 0 bases from V and 3 bases from J, with 20 bases between. The CDR3 covers 18 residues. The CDR3 here is CASSVDGGRGRDTDTQYF. The CDR3 coding sequence is TGTGCCAGCAGCGTAGATGGAGGGAGAGGGCGGGATACAGATACGCAGTATTTT.

The chain combines TRBV7-2 with TRBJ1-3, with D hard to call. V lost 4 bases and J lost 2, with 9 bases in between. Germline CDR1 and CDR2: SGHTA and FQGNSA. This CDR3 contains 14 residues. This CDR3 reads CASSSGIAGNTIYF. The CDR3 DNA reads as TGTGCCAGCAGCTCGGGGATAGCTGGAAACACCATATATTTT.

This chain uses TRBV5-5 with TRBJ2-3; 7 bases are shared with TRBD1. V dropped 5 bases and J dropped 6; count of bases not matched to a gene: 6. Germline assignment: CDR1 SGHKS and CDR2 YYEKEE (reference sequence). The CDR3 totals 13 residues. The CDR3: CASSYRGSDTQYF. The CDR3 nucleotides read TGTGCCAGCAGTTACAGGGGATCCGATACGCAGTATTTT.